Given below is one TCR beta chain in context. Whole blood, unfractionated, served as the material for total RNA extraction. Individual cDNA molecules received unique molecular identifiers in the library. TCRdb called the 5' RACE reads again in MiXCR, with one record for every CDR3 protein. This table holds 95,000 to 120,000 distinct CDR3 sequences, approximately 19% found once. This entry belongs to a study of human T cells and chemical hapten exposure. Across the study: Per-sample TCR yield variability stemmed mainly from small pooled library volume differences.

This CDR3 is built from 11 residues. CDR1 and CDR2 (germline): SGHTA, FQGNSA. V lost 6 bases, J lost 10 bases, and 10 bases lay in between. The chain employs TRBV7-2 and TRBJ2-1; D remains unclear. This TCR was recovered from a human donor in good health. The CDR3 loop is CASSWSWEQFF. The CDR3 coding sequence is TGTGCCAGCAGTTGGAGTTGGGAGCAGTTCTTC.